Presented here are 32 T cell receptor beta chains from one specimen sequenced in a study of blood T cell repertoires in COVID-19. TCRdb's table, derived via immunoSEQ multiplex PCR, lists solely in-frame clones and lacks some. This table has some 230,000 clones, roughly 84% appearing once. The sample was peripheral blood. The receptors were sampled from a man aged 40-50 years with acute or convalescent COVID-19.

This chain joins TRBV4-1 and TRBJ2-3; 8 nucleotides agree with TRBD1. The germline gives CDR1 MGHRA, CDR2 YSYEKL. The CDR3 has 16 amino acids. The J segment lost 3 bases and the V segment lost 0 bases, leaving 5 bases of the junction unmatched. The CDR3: CASSQDLTGGTDTQYF. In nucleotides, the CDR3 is TGCGCCAGCAGCCAAGATCTCACAGGGGGTACAGATACGCAGTATTTT.

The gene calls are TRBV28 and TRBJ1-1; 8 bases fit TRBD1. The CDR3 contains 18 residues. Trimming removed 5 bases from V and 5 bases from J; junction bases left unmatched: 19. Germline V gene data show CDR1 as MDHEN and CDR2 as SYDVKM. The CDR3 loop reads CASSDAWTGYLKETEAFF. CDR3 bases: TGTGCCAGCAGTGACGCATGGACAGGGTATTTGAAGGAGACTGAAGCTTTCTTT.

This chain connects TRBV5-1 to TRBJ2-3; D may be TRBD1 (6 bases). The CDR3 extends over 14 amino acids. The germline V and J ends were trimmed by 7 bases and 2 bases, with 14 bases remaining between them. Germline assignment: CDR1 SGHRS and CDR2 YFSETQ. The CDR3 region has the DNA TGCGCCAGCGTCCGGGACACAGACACAGATACGCAGTATTTT. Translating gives CASVRDTDTDTQYF.

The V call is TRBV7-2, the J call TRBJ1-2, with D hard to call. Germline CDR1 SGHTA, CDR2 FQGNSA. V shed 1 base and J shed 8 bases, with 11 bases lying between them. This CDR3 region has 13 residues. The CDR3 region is CASSLDALSGYTF. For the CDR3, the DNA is TGTGCCAGCAGCTTAGACGCACTCTCAGGCTACACCTTC.

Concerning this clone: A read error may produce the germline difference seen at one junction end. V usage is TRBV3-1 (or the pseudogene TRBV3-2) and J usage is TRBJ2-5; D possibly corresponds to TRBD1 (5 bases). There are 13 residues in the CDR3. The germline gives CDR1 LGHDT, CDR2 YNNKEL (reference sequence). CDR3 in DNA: TGTGCCAGCAGCCAGACAGCCCAAGAGGCCCAGTACTTC. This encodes CASSQTAQEAQYF.

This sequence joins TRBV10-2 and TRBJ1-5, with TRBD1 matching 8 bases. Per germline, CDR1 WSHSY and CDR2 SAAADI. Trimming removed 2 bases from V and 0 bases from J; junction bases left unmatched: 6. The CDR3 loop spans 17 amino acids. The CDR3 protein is CASSEGQGPYSNQPQHF. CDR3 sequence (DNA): TGCGCCAGCAGTGAGGGACAGGGACCTTATAGCAATCAGCCCCAGCATTTT.

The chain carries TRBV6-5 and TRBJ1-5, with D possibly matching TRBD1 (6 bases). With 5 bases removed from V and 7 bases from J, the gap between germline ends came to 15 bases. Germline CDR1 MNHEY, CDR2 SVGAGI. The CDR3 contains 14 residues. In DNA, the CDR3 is TGTGCCAGCAGTCCGAACAGGGAGGGACAGCCCCAGCATTTT. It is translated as CASSPNREGQPQHF.

CDR3 protein: CSVASGNYGYTF. The CDR3 coding sequence is TGCAGCGTTGCTTCGGGGAACTATGGCTACACCTTC. V usage is TRBV29-1 and J usage is TRBJ1-2; D ambiguous. This CDR3 is 12 amino acids long. V lost 4 bases, J lost 2 bases, and 8 bases lay in between. Germline V gene sequence: CDR1 SQVTM, CDR2 ANQGSEA.

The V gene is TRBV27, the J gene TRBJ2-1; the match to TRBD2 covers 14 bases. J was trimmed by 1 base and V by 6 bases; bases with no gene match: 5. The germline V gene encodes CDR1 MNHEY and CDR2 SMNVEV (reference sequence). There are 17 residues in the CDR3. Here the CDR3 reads CASSWTSGGYSYNEQFF. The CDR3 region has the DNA TGTGCCAGCAGCTGGACTAGCGGGGGGTATTCCTACAATGAGCAGTTCTTC.

The CDR3 spells CASSGQGLVAKNIQYF. CDR3 nucleotide sequence: TGTGCCAGCAGTGGACAGGGACTCGTAGCCAAAAACATTCAGTACTTC. The chain carries TRBV6-1 and TRBJ2-4; maybe TRBD1 (7 bases). The CDR3 consists of 16 residues. Germline V gene lookup returns CDR1 MNHNS and CDR2 SASEGT. With 4 bases removed from V and 0 bases from J, the gap between germline ends came to 13 bases.

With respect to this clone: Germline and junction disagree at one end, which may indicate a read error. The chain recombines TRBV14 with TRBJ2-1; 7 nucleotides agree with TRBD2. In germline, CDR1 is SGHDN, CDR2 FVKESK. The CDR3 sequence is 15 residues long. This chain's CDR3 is CASSPRGPQSRGELF. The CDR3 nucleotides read TGTGCCAGCAGCCCACGGGGACCCCAAAGCCGGGGGGAACTCTTC.

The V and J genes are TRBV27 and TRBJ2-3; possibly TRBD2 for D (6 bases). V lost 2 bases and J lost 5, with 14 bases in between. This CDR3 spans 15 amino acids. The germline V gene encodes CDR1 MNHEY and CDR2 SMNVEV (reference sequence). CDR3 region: CASSLLRDLGDTQYF. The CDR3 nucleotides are TGTGCCAGCAGTTTACTCCGGGACTTGGGAGATACGCAGTATTTT.

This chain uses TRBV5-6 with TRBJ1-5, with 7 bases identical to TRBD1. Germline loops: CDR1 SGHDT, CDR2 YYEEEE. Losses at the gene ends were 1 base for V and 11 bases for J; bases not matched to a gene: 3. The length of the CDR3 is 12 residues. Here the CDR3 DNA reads TGTGCCAGCAGCTTGCAGGGGGAGTCCCAGCATTTT. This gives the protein CASSLQGESQHF.

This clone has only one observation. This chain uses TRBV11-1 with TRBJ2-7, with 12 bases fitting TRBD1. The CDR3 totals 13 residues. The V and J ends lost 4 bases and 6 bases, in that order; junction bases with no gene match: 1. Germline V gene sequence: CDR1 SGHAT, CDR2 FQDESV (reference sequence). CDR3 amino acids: CASSWDRGLEQYF. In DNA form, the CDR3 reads TGTGCCAGCAGCTGGGACAGGGGGCTCGAGCAGTACTTC.

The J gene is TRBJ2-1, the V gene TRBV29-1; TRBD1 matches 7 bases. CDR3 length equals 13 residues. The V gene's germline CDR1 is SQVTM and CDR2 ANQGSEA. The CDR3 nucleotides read TGCAGTGGACAGGTGAGCTCCTACAATGAGCAGTTCTTC. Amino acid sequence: CSGQVSSYNEQFF.

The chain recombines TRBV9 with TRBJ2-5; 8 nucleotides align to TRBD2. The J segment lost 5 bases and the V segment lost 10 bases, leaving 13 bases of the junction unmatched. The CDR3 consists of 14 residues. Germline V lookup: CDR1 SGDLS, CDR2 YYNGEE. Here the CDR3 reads CASSPGGALETQYF. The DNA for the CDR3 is TGTGCCTCCTCCCCGGGGGGGGCCTTGGAGACCCAGTACTTC.

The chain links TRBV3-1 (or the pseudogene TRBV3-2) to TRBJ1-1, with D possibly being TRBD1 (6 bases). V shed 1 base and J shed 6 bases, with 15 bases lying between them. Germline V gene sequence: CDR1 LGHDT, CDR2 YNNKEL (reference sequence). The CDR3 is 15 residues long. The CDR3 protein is CASSQGLGGLAEAFF. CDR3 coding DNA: TGTGCCAGCAGCCAAGGTTTGGGGGGGCTCGCTGAAGCTTTCTTT.

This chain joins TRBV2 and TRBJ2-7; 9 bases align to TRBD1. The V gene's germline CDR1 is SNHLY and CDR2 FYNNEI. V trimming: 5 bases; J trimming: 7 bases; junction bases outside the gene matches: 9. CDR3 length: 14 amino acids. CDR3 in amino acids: CASSLSHRGQEQYF. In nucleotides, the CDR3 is TGTGCCAGCAGTCTTAGCCACAGGGGGCAGGAGCAGTACTTC.

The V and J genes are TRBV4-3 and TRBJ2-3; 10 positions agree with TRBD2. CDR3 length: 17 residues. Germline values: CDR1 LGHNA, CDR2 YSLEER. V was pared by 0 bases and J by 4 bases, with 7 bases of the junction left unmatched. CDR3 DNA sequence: TGCGCCAGCAGCCAAGAGGTAGCGGGGGGCTTCGCAGATACGCAGTATTTT. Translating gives CASSQEVAGGFADTQYF.

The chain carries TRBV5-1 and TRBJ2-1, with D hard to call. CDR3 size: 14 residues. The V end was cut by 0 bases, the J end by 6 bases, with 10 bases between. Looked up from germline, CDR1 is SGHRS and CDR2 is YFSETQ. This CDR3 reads CASSLDSSTNEQFF. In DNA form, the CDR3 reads TGCGCCAGCAGCTTGGATAGTAGCACCAATGAGCAGTTCTTC. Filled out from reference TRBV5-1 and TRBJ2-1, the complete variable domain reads KAGVTQTPRYLIKTRGQQVTLSCSPISGHRSVSWYQQTPGQGLQFLFEYFSETQRNKGNFPGRFSGRQFSNSRSEMNVSTLELGDSALYLCASSLDSSTNEQFFGPGTRLTVL.

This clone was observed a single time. The CDR3 DNA is TGTGCCAGCAGCACACCGACAGGCTATGGCTACACCTTC. Protein product: CASSTPTGYGYTF. V and J are TRBV7-9 and TRBJ1-2; D might be TRBD1 (6 bases). This CDR3 has 13 residues. Deletions cut 5 bases from V and 4 bases from J, with 11 bases between. Germline V gene sequence: CDR1 SEHNR, CDR2 FQNEAQ (reference sequence). The full variable domain, with the rest looked up from reference TRBV7-9 and TRBJ1-2, is DTGVSQNPRHKITKRGQNVTFRCDPISEHNRLYWYRQTLGQGPEFLTYFQNEAQLEKSRLLSDRFSAERPKGSFSTLEIQRTEQGDSAMYLCASSTPTGYGYTFGSGTRLTVV.

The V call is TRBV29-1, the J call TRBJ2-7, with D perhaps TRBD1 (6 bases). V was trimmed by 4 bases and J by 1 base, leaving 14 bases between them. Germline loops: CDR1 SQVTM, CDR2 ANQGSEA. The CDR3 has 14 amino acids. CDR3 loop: CSVVQGSPSYEQYF. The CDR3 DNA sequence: TGCAGCGTTGTACAGGGATCTCCGTCCTACGAGCAGTACTTC.

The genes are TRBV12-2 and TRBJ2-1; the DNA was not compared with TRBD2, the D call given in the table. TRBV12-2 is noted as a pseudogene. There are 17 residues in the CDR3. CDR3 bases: TGTGCAAGTCGCTTAGCTCGACTAGCGGGAGAAACCAATGAGCAGTTCTTC. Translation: CASRLARLAGETNEQFF.

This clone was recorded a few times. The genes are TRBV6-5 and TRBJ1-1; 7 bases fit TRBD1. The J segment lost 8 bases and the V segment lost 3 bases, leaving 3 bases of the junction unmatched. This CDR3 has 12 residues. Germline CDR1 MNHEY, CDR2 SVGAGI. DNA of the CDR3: TGTGCCAGCAGTTATGCGGGACAGGAAGCTTTCTTT. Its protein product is CASSYAGQEAFF.

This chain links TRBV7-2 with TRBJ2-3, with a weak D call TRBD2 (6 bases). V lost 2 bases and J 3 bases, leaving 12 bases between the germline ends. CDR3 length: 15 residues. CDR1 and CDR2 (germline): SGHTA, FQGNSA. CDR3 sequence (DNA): TGTGCCAGCAGCTTACGGGGGAGACCTACAGATACGCAGTATTTT. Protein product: CASSLRGRPTDTQYF.

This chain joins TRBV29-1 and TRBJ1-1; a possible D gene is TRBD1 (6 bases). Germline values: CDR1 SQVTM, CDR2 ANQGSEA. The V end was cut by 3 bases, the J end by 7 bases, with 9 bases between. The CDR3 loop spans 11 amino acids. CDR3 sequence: CSVETGDEAFF. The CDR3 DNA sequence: TGCAGCGTTGAGACAGGAGATGAAGCTTTCTTT.

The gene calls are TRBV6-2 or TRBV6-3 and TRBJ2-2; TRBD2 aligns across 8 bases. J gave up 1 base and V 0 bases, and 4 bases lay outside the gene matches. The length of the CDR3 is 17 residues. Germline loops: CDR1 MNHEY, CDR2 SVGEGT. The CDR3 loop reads CASSYSKRGMNTGELFF. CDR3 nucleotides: TGTGCCAGCAGTTACTCCAAGCGGGGGATGAACACCGGGGAGCTGTTTTTT.

CDR3 protein: CASSEERGWNYGYTF. As DNA, the CDR3 is TGTGCCAGCAGTGAAGAAAGGGGGTGGAACTATGGCTACACCTTC. The chain combines TRBV2 with TRBJ1-2, with a possible D match to TRBD1 (6 bases). The CDR3 is 15 residues long. Germline V gene sequence: CDR1 SNHLY, CDR2 FYNNEI. Trimming stripped 1 base from V and 2 bases from J, with 11 bases between.

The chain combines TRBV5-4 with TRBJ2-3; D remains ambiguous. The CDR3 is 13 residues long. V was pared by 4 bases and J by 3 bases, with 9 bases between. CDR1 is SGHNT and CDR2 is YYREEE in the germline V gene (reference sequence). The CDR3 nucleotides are TGTGCCAGCAGCCTTCCGACAACAGATACGCAGTATTTT. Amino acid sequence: CASSLPTTDTQYF.

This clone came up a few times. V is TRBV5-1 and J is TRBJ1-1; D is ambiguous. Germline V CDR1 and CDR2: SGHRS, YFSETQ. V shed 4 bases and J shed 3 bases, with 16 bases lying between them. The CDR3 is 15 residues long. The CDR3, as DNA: TGCGCCAGCAGCGAAGGAGCTCGGGGAGACACTGAAGCTTTCTTT. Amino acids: CASSEGARGDTEAFF.

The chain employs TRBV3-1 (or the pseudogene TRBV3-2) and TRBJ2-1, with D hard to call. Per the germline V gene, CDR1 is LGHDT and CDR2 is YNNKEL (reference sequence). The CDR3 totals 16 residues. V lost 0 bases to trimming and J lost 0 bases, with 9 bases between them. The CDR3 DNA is TGTGCCAGCAGCCAAGATTTACAAAGCTCCTACAATGAGCAGTTCTTC. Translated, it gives CASSQDLQSSYNEQFF.

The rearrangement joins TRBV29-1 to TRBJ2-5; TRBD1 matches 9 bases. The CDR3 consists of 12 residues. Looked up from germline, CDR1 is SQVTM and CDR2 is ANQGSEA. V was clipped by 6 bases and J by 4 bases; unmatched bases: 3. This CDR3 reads CSVLTGGETQYF. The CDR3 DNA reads TGCAGCGTCCTGACAGGGGGAGAGACCCAGTACTTC. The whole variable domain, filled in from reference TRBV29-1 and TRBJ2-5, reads SAVISQKPSRDICQRGTSLTIQCQVDSQVTMMFWYRQQPGQSLTLIATANQGSEATYESGFVIDKFPISRPNLTFSTLTVSNMSPEDSSIYLCSVLTGGETQYFGPGTRLLVL.